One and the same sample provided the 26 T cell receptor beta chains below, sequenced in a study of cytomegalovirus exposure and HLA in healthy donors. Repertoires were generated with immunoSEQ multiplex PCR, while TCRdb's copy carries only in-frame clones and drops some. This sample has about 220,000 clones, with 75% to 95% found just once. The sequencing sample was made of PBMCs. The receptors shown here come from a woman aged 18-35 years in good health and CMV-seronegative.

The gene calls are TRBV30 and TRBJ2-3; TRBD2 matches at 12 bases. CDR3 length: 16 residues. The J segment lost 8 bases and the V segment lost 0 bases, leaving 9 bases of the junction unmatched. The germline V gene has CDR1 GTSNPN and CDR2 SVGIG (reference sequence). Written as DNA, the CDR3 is TGTGCCTGGAGTGTTGCCCCTAGCGGGAGGGCCGGTACGCAGTATTTT. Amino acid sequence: CAWSVAPSGRAGTQYF.

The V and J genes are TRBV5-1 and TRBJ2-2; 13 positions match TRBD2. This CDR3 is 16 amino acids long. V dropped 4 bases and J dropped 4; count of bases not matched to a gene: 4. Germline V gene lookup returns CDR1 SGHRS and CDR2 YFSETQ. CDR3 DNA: TGCGCCAGCAGCCTGGGACTAGCGGGAACCACCGGGGAGCTGTTTTTT. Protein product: CASSLGLAGTTGELFF.

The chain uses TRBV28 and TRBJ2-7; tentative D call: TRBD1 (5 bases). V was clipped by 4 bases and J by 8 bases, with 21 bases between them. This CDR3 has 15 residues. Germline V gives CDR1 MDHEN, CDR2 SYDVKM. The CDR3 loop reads CASSYLDQGSAKQYF. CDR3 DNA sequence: TGTGCCAGCAGTTACCTCGATCAGGGTTCCGCTAAGCAGTACTTC.

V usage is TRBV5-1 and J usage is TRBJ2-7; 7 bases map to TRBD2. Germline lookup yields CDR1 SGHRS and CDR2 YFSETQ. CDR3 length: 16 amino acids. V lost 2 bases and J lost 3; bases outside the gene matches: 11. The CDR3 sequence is CASSFGELAIGYEQYF. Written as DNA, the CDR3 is TGCGCCAGCAGCTTCGGGGAACTAGCGATCGGCTACGAGCAGTACTTC.

The CDR3 here is CASKEGSNEQFF. The CDR3 bases are TGTGCCAGTAAAGAGGGATCCAATGAGCAGTTCTTC. This chain joins TRBV19 and TRBJ2-1; weak D call: TRBD2 (5 bases). V lost 7 bases, J lost 6 bases, and 10 bases lay in between. Germline assignment: CDR1 LNHDA and CDR2 SQIVND (reference sequence). The CDR3 loop spans 12 amino acids.

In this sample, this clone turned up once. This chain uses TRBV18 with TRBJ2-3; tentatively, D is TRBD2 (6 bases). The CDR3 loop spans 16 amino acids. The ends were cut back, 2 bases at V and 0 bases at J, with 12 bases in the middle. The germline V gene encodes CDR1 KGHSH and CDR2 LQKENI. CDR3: CASSPGGLSSTDTQYF. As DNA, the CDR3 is TGTGCCAGCTCACCAGGGGGACTTTCTAGCACAGATACGCAGTATTTT.

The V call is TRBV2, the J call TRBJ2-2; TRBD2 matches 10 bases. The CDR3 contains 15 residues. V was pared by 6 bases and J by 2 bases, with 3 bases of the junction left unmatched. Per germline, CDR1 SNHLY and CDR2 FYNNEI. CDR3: CASRQLAGNTGELFF. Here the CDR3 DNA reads TGTGCCAGCAGACAACTAGCGGGAAACACCGGGGAGCTGTTTTTT.

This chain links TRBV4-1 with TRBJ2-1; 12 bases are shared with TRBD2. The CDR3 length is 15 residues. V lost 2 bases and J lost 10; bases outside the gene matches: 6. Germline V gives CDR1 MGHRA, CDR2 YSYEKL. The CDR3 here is CASSQRTSGISEQFF. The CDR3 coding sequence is TGCGCCAGCAGCCAAAGGACTAGCGGGATCTCGGAGCAGTTCTTC.

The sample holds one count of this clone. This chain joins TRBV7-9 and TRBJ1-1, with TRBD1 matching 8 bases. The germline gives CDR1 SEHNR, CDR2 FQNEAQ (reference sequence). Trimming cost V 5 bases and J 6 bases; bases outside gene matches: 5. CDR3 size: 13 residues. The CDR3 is CASSTTGVAEAFF. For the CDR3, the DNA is TGTGCCAGCAGCACGACAGGGGTCGCTGAAGCTTTCTTT.

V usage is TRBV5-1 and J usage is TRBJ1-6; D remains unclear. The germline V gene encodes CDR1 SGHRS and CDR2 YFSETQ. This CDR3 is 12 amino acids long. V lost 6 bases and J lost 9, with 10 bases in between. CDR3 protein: CASKEAGSPLHF. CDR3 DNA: TGCGCCAGCAAGGAGGCGGGTTCACCCCTCCACTTT.

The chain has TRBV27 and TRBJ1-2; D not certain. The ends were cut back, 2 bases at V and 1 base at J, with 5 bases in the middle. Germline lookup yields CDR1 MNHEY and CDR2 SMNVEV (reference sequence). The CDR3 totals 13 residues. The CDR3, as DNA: TGTGCCAGCAGTTTAAACGGTAACTATGGCTACACCTTC. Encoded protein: CASSLNGNYGYTF.

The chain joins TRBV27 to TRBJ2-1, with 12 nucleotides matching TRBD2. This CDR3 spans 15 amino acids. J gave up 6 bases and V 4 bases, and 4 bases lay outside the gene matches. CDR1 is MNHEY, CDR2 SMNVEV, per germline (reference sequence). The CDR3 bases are TGTGCCAGCAGTTCCCGACTAGCGGGAGTCAATGAGCAGTTCTTC. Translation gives CASSSRLAGVNEQFF.

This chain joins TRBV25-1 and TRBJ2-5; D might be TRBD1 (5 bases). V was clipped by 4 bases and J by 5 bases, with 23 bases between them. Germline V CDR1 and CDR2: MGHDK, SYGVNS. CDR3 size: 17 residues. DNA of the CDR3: TGTGCCAGCAGTGCGTCTTTCGGGCAGGGCCTCAGGGAGACCCAGTACTTC. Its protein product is CASSASFGQGLRETQYF.

CDR3 coding DNA: TGCGCCAGCAGCTTTCAAAGGACGGGCAGGGTGGACGGGGAGCTGTTTTTT. Translation: CASSFQRTGRVDGELFF. The V gene is TRBV5-1, the J gene TRBJ2-2; a weak D match, TRBD1 (5 bases). The CDR3 is 17 residues long. Germline V lookup: CDR1 SGHRS, CDR2 YFSETQ. V was pared by 2 bases and J by 7 bases, with 21 bases between. The whole variable domain, filled in from reference TRBV5-1 and TRBJ2-2, reads KAGVTQTPRYLIKTRGQQVTLSCSPISGHRSVSWYQQTPGQGLQFLFEYFSETQRNKGNFPGRFSGRQFSNSRSEMNVSTLELGDSALYLCASSFQRTGRVDGELFFGEGSRLTVL.

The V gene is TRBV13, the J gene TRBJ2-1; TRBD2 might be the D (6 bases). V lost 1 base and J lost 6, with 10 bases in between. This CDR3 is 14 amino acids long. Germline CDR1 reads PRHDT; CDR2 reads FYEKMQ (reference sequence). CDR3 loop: CASSLAGVSNEQFF. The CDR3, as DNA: TGTGCCAGCAGCTTAGCGGGAGTAAGCAATGAGCAGTTCTTC. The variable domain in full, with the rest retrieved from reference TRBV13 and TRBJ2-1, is AAGVIQSPRHLIKEKRETATLKCYPIPRHDTVYWYQQGPGQDPQFLISFYEKMQSDKGSIPDRFSAQQFSDYHSELNMSSLELGDSALYFCASSLAGVSNEQFFGPGTRLTVL.

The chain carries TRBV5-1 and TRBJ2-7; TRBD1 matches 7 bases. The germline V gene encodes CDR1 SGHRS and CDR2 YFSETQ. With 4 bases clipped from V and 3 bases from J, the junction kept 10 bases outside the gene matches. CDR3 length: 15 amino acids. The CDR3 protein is CASSPGQVRVYEQYF. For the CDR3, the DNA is TGCGCCAGCAGCCCCGGACAGGTACGGGTCTACGAGCAGTACTTC.

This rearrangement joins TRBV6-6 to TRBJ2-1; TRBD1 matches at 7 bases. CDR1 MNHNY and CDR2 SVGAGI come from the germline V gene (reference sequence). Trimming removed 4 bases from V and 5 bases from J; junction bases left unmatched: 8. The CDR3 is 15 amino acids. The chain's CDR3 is CASSSPRTGDNEQFF. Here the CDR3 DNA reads TGTGCCAGCAGTTCTCCTCGGACAGGAGACAATGAGCAGTTCTTC.

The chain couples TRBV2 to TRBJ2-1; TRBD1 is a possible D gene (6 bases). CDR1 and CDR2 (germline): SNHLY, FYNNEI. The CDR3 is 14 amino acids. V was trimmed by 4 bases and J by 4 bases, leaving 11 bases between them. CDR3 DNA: TGTGCCAGCAGTGCAGGGGTTCGATACAATGAGCAGTTCTTC. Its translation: CASSAGVRYNEQFF.

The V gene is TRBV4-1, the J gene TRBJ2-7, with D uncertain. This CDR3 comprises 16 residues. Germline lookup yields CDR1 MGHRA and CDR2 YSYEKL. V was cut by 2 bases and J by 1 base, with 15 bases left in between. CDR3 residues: CASSQLQALPSYEQYF. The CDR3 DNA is TGCGCCAGCAGCCAATTGCAAGCCCTACCTTCCTACGAGCAGTACTTC.

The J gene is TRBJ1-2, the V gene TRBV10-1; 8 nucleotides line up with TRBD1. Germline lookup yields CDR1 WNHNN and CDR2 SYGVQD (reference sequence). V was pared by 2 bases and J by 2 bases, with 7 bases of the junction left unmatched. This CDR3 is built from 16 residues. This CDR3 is CASSERTGPLNYGYTF. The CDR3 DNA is TGCGCCAGCAGTGAGAGGACAGGGCCCCTAAACTATGGCTACACCTTC.

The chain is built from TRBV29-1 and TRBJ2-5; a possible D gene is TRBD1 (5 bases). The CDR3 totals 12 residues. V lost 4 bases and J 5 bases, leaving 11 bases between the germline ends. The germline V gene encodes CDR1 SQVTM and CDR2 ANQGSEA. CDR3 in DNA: TGCAGCGTTGGACAGTCTGAGGAGACCCAGTACTTC. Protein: CSVGQSEETQYF.

The CDR3 DNA reads TGTGCCAGCAGACCGGACGTAGCGAGTGGCTACACCTTC. Its protein is CASRPDVASGYTF. The chain is built from TRBV6-1 and TRBJ1-2; D is undetermined. This CDR3 comprises 13 residues. Germline V gene data show CDR1 as MNHNS and CDR2 as SASEGT. Trimming took off 6 bases at V and 7 bases at J, with 15 bases between the two ends.

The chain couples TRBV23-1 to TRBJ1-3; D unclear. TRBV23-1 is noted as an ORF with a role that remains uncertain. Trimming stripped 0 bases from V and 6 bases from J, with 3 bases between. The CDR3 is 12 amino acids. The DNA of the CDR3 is TGCGCCAGCAGTCAATCTAAAAACACCATATATTTT. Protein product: CASSQSKNTIYF.

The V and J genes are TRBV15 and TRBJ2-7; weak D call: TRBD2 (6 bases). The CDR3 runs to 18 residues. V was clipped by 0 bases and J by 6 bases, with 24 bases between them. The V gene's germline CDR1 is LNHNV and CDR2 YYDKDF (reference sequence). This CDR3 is CATSRELPFFGGPAEQYF. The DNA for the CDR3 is TGTGCCACCAGCAGAGAACTACCTTTTTTTGGAGGGCCGGCCGAGCAGTACTTC.

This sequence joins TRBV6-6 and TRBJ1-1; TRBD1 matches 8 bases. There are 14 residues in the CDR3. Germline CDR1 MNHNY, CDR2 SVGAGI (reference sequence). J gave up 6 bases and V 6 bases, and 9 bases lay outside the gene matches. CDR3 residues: CASSNGQGAPEAFF. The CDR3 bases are TGTGCCAGCAGCAACGGGCAGGGGGCCCCTGAAGCTTTCTTT.

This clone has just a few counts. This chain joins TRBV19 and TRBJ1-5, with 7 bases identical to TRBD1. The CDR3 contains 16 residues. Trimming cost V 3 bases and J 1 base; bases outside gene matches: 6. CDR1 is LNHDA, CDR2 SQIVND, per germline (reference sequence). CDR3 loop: CASSIGQVRSNQPQHF. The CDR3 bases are TGTGCCAGTAGTATCGGACAGGTGAGGAGCAATCAGCCCCAGCATTTT.